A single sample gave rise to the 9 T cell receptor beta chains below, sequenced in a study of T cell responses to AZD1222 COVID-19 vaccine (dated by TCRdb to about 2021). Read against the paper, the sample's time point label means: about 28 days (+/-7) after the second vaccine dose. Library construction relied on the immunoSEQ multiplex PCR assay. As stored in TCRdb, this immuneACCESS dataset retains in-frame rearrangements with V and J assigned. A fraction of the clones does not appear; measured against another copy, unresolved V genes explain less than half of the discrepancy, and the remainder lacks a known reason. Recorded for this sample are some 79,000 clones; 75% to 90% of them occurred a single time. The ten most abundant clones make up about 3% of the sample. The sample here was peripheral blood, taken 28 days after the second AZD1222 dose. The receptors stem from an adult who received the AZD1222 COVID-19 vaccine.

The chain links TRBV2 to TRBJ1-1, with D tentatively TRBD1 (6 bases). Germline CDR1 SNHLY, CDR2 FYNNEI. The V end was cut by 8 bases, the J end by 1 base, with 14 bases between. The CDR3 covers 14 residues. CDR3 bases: TGTGCCAGCTTACAGGGCGCCTGGAACACTGAAGCTTTCTTT. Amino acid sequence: CASLQGAWNTEAFF.

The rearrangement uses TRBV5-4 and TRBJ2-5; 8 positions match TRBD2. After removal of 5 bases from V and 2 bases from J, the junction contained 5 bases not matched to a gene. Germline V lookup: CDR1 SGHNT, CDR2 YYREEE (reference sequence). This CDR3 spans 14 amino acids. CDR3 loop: CASSLAGTQETQYF. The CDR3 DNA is TGTGCCAGCAGTTTAGCGGGGACTCAAGAGACCCAGTACTTC.

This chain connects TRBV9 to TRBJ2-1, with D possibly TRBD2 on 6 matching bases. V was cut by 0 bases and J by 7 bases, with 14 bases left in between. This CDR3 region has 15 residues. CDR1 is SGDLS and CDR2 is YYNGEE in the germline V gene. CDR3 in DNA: TGTGCCAGCAGCGTAGGGGCGGGAACCCAAAATGAGCAGTTCTTC. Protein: CASSVGAGTQNEQFF.

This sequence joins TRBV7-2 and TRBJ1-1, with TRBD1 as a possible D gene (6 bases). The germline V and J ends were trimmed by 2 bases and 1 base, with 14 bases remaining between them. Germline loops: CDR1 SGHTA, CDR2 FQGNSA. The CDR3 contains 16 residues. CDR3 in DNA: TGTGCCAGCAGCTTAACAGGGTTGGGGGCGAACACTGAAGCTTTCTTT. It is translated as CASSLTGLGANTEAFF.

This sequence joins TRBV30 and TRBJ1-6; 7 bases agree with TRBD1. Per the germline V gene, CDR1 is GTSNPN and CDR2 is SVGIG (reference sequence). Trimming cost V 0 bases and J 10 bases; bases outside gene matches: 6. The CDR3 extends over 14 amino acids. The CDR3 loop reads CAWSVNRGASPLHF. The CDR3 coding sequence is TGTGCCTGGAGTGTCAACAGGGGAGCGTCACCCCTCCACTTT.

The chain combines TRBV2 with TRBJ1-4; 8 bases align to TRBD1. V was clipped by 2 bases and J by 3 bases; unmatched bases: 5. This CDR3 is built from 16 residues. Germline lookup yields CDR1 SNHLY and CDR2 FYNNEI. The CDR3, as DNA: TGTGCCAGCAGTGAATTGGGACAGGCTTCTAATGAAAAACTGTTTTTT. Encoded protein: CASSELGQASNEKLFF.

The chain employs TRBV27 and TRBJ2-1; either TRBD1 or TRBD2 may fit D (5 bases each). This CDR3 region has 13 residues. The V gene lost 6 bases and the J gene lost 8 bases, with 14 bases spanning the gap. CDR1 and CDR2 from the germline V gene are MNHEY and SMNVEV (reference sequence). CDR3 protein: CASRMAGSHEQFF. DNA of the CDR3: TGTGCCAGCAGGATGGCAGGGAGTCATGAGCAGTTCTTC.

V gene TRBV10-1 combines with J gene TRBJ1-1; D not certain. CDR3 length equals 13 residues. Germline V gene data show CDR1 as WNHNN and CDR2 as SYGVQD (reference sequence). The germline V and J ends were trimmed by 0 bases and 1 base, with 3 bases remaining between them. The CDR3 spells CASSESANTEAFF. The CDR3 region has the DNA TGCGCCAGCAGTGAGTCGGCGAACACTGAAGCTTTCTTT.

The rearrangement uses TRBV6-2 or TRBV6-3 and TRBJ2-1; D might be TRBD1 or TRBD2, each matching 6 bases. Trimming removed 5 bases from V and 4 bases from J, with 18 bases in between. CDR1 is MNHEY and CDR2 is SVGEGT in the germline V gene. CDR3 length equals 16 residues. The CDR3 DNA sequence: TGTGCCAGCAGTCGCGGAGGGGGTGGGGGTTACAATGAGCAGTTCTTC. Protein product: CASSRGGGGGYNEQFF.